The 5 T cell receptor beta chains given below trace back to one sample, sequenced in a study of blood T cell repertoires in COVID-19. Sequencing used immunoSEQ multiplex PCR; TCRdb keeps in-frame clones, though not all of them. The data hold some 97,000 clones, with over 80% observed a single time. The sample consisted of peripheral blood. The receptors stem from a man in his forties or fifties with active or convalescent COVID-19.

The rearrangement uses TRBV2 and TRBJ2-7; 10 bases are a match to TRBD1. V gave up 11 bases and J gave up 7 bases; unmatched junction bases: 8. The CDR3 is 12 amino acids. The germline gives CDR1 SNHLY, CDR2 FYNNEI. The CDR3 region is CAGGTGVLEQYF. CDR3 coding DNA: TGTGCCGGGGGGACAGGGGTCCTAGAGCAGTACTTC.

The gene calls are TRBV6-4 and TRBJ2-7; D is unclear. The V end lost 2 bases, the J end lost 2 bases, and 7 bases lay between the germline ends. This CDR3 is 13 amino acids long. CDR1 MRHNA and CDR2 SNTAGT come from the germline V gene. The CDR3, as DNA: TGTGCCAGCAGTGACCCCAGGACCTACGAGCAGTACTTC. It translates to CASSDPRTYEQYF.

This chain uses TRBV11-1 with TRBJ1-4; D unresolved. Trimming pared 2 bases from V and 7 bases from J, leaving 8 bases between. The germline gives CDR1 SGHAT, CDR2 FQDESV (reference sequence). The CDR3 covers 13 residues. The CDR3 DNA reads TGTGCCAGCAGCTTATCGGGAGGTGAAAAACTGTTTTTT. Translation: CASSLSGGEKLFF.

This rearrangement joins TRBV27 to TRBJ2-7; maybe TRBD2 (7 bases). The CDR3 loop spans 14 amino acids. Per the germline V gene, CDR1 is MNHEY and CDR2 is SMNVEV (reference sequence). Between the trimmed V and J ends, which lost 8 bases and 5 bases, there was a span of 19 bases. CDR3 DNA: TGTGCCAGCGGGGTCAGCGTCGGGGGGCACGAGCAGTACTTC. Translating gives CASGVSVGGHEQYF.

The chain joins TRBV5-1 to TRBJ2-6; 7 positions match TRBD1. The CDR3 consists of 16 residues. Germline V CDR1 and CDR2: SGHRS, YFSETQ. With V trimmed by 1 base and J by 4 bases, 5 bases remained unmatched. The CDR3 DNA reads as TGCGCCAGCAGCTTGCCCACAGGGGCCGGGGCCAACGTCCTGACTTTC. This encodes CASSLPTGAGANVLTF. The full variable domain, in which reference TRBV5-1 and TRBJ2-6 provide the parts outside the CDR3, is KAGVTQTPRYLIKTRGQQVTLSCSPISGHRSVSWYQQTPGQGLQFLFEYFSETQRNKGNFPGRFSGRQFSNSRSEMNVSTLELGDSALYLCASSLPTGAGANVLTFGAGSRLTVL.